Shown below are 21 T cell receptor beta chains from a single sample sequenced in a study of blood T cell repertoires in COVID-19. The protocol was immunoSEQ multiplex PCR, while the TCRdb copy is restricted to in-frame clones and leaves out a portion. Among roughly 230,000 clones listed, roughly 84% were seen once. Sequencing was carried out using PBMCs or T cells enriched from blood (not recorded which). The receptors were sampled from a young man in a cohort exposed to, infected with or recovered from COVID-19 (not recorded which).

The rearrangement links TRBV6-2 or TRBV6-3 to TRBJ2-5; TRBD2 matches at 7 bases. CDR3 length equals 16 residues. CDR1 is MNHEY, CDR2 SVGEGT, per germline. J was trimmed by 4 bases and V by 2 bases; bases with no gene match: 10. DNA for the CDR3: TGTGCCAGCAGTTACGGGGTGGTAGCGGGTACAGAGACCCAGTACTTC. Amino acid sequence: CASSYGVVAGTETQYF.

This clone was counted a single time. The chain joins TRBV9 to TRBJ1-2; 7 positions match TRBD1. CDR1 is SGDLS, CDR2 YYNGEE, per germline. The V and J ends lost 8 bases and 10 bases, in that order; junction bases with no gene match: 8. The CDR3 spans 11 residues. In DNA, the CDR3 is TGTGCCAGTAAGGGGCAGGGGGACTACACCTTC. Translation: CASKGQGDYTF.

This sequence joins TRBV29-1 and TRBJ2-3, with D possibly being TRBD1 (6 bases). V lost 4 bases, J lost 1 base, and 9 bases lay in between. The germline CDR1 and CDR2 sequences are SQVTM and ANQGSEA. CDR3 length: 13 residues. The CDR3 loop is CSVARGRTDTQYF. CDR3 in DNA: TGCAGCGTTGCCAGGGGCCGCACAGATACGCAGTATTTT.

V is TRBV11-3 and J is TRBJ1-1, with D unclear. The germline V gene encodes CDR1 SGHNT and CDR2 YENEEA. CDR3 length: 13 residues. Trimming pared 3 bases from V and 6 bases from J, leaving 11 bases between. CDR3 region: CASSLGPSAEAFF. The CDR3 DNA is TGTGCCAGCAGCTTGGGCCCATCGGCTGAAGCTTTCTTT.

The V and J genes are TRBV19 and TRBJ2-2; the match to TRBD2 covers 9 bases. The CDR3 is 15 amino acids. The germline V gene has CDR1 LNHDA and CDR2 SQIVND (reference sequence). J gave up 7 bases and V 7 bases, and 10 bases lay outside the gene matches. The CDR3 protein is CASKESGGWSGELFF. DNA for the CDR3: TGTGCCAGTAAGGAGAGCGGGGGGTGGAGCGGGGAGCTGTTTTTT.

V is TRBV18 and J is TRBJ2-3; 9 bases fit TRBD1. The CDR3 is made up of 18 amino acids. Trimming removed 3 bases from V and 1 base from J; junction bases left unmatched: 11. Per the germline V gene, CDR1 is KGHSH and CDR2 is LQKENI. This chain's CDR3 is CASSPIRTGDLGTDTQYF. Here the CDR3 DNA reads TGTGCCAGCTCACCCATCCGGACAGGGGATCTTGGCACAGATACGCAGTATTTT.

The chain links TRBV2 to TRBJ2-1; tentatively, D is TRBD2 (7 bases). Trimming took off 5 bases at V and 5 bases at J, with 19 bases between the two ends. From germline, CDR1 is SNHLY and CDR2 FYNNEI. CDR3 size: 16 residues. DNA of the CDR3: TGTGCCAGCAGTCCCTTTATGGGGGGGCTAGACAATGAGCAGTTCTTC. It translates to CASSPFMGGLDNEQFF.

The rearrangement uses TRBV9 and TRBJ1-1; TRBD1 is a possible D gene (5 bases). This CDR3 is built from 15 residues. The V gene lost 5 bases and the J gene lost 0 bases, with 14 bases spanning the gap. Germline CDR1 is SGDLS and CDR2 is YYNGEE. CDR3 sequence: CASSQGLGMNTEAFF. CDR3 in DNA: TGTGCCAGCAGTCAGGGCCTTGGCATGAACACTGAAGCTTTCTTT.

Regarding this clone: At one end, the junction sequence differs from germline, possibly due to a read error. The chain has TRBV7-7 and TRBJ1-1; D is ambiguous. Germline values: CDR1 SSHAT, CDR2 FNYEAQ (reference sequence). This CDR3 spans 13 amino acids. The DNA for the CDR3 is TGTGCTAGCAGCTTGCGGTCGAACACTGAAGCTTTCTTT. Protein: CASSLRSNTEAFF.

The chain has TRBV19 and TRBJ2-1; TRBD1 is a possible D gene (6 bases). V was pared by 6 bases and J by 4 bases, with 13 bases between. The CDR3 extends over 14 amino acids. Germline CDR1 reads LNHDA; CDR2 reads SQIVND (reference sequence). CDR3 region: CASRDSLWYNEQFF. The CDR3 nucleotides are TGTGCCAGTAGGGACAGTCTTTGGTACAATGAGCAGTTCTTC.

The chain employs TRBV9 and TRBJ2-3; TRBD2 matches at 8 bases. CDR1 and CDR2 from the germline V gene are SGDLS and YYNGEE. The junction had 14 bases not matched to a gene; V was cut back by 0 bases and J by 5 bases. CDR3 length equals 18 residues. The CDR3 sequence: CASSVEDVRLAQGDTQYF. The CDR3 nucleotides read TGTGCCAGCAGCGTAGAAGACGTTAGACTAGCGCAGGGAGATACGCAGTATTTT.

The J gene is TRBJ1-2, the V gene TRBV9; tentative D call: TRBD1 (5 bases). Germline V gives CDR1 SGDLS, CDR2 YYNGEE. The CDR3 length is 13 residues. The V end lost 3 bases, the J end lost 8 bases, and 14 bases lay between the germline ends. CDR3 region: CASSEGWDGGYTF. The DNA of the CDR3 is TGTGCCAGCAGCGAGGGGTGGGATGGAGGCTACACCTTC.

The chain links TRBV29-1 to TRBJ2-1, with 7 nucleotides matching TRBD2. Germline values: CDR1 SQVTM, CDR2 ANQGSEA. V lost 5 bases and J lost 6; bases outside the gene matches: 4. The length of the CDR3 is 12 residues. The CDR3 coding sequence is TGCAGCGTTTATAGGACTAGCAATGAGCAGTTCTTC. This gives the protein CSVYRTSNEQFF.

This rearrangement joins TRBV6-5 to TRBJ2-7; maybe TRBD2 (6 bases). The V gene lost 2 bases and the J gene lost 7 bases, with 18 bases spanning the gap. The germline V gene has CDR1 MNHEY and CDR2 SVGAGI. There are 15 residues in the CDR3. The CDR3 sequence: CASSYGTSPVVEQYF. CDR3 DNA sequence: TGTGCCAGCAGTTACGGGACTTCCCCTGTTGTAGAGCAGTACTTC.

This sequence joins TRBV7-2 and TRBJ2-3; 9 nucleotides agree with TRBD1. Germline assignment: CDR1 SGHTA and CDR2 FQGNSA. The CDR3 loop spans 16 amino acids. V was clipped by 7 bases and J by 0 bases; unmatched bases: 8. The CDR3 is CASNEPGQGSTDTQYF. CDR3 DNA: TGTGCCAGCAACGAGCCGGGACAGGGAAGCACAGATACGCAGTATTTT.

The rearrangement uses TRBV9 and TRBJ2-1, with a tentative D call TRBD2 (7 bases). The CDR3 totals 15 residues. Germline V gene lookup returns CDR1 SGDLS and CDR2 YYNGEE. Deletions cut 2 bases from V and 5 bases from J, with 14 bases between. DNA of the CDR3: TGTGCCAGCAGCGTCCGGGGGGCTGTAAACAATGAGCAGTTCTTC. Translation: CASSVRGAVNNEQFF.

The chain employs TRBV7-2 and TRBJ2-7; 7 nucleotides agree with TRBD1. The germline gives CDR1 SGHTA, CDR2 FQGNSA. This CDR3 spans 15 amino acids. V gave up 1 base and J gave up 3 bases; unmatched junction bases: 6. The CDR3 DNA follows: TGTGCCAGCAGCTTAGTGTCAGGGGGAAACTACGAGCAGTACTTC. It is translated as CASSLVSGGNYEQYF. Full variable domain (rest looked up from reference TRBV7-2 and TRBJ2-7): GAGVSQSPSNKVTEKGKDVELRCDPISGHTALYWYRQSLGQGLEFLIYFQGNSAPDKSGLPSDRFSAERTGGSVSTLTIQRTQQEDSAVYLCASSLVSGGNYEQYFGPGTRLTVT.

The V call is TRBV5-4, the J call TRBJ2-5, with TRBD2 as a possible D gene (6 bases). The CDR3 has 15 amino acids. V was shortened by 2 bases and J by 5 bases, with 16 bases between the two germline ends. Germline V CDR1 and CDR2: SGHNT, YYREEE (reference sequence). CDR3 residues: CASSLIAGGAETQYF. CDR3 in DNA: TGTGCCAGCAGCTTAATTGCCGGGGGAGCGGAGACCCAGTACTTC.

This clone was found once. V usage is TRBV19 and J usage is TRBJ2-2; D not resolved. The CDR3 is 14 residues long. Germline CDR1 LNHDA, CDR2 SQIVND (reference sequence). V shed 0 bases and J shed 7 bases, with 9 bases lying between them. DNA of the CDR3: TGTGCCAGTAGTATAGATCACGAGTACGGGGAGCTGTTTTTT. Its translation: CASSIDHEYGELFF.

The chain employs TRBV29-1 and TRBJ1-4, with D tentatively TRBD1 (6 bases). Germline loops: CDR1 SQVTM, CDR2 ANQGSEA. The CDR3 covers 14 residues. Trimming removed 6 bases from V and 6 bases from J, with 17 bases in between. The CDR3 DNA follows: TGCAGCGTACGAACAAGGGGGATGTATGAAAAACTGTTTTTT. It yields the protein CSVRTRGMYEKLFF.

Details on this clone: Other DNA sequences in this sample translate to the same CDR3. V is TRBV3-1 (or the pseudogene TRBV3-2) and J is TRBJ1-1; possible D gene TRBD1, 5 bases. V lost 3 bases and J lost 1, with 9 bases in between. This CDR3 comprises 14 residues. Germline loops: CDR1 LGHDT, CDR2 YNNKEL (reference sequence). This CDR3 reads CASSQGGGNTEAFF. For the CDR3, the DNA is TGTGCCAGCAGCCAGGGGGGTGGGAACACTGAAGCTTTCTTT.